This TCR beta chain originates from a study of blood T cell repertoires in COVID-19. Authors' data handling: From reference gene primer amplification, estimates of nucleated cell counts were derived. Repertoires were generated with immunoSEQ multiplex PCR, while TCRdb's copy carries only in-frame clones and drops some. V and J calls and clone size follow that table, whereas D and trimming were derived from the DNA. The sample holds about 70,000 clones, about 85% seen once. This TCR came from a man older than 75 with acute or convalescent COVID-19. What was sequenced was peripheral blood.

The CDR3 coding sequence is TGTGCCAGCAGTGAAGCGGCTGCAGGGAAAAACATTCAGTACTTC. Translating gives CASSEAAAGKNIQYF. The chain has TRBV6-1 and TRBJ2-4; D may be TRBD1 (5 bases). CDR3 size: 15 residues. Trimming cost V 0 bases and J 4 bases, with 10 bases left between them. Per germline, CDR1 MNHNS and CDR2 SASEGT.